This TCR beta chain was obtained from a study of beta chain features in type 1 diabetes. As for this clone: Its antigen is not known.

General study points: The naive, central memory and Treg TCRB repertoires of patients appeared to be more similar to one another than those of healthy donors.

Isolated RNA was reverse transcribed in full, so expressed TCRB transcripts were sequenced. Clones were sequenced by immunoSEQ multiplex PCR, and TCRdb holds only the in-frame ones, with some missing. The data hold roughly 300,000 clones, with 7% to 9% observed a single time. The specimen sequenced was central memory CD4+ T cells from blood. This clonotype originated in a woman between 18 and 29 years old in good health.

The CDR3 region is CASSFTGGSNIGQYF. The CDR3 DNA reads as TGTGCCAGCAGCTTTACAGGCGGGTCCAATATCGGGCAGTACTTC. The chain couples TRBV7-2 to TRBJ2-7; tentatively, D is TRBD1 or TRBD2 (5 bases each). V lost 3 bases, J lost 9 bases, and 21 bases lay in between. The germline V gene has CDR1 SGHTA and CDR2 FQGNSA. CDR3 size: 15 residues. Full variable domain (rest looked up from reference TRBV7-2 and TRBJ2-7): GAGVSQSPSNKVTEKGKDVELRCDPISGHTALYWYRQSLGQGLEFLIYFQGNSAPDKSGLPSDRFSAERTGGSVSTLTIQRTQQEDSAVYLCASSFTGGSNIGQYFGPGTRLTVT.